Following are 8 T cell receptor beta chains from one sample sequenced in a study of T-cell reconstitution after alpha-beta-depleted transplantation in children. Unique molecular identifiers were used in preparing the TCRbeta library. TCRdb recomputed calls from the PCR reads with MiXCR, one row per CDR3 protein. The sample has about 420,000 distinct CDR3 sequences, 9.5% to 13% seen once; the top ten hold approximately 5%. Sample: PBMCs from the stem cell graft donor, taken from the stem cell graft. The receptor source for this set is a human donor who donated a stem cell graft to a child with acute myeloid leukemia.

In this sample, this clonotype turned up a few times. This chain uses TRBV5-5 with TRBJ2-2, with a possible D match to TRBD1 (5 bases). Trimming shortened V by 4 bases and J by 7 bases, and 11 bases separated the two germline ends. Germline V CDR1 and CDR2: SGHKS, YYEKEE (reference sequence). The CDR3 extends over 13 amino acids. CDR3 in DNA: TGTGCCAGCAGCCAGGGATTCGGCGGGGAGCTGTTTTTT. Its protein is CASSQGFGGELFF.

This clonotype showed up just a few times. The gene calls are TRBV5-1 and TRBJ2-1; 8 positions match TRBD2. J was trimmed by 9 bases and V by 6 bases; bases with no gene match: 8. The CDR3 consists of 13 residues. The germline V gene encodes CDR1 SGHRS and CDR2 YFSETQ. CDR3 residues: CASNLGSGSEQFF. The CDR3 DNA is TGCGCCAGCAACCTCGGAAGCGGGAGTGAGCAGTTCTTC.

Concerning this clonotype: A much larger clone lies a single base off, so this may be a read error. The chain recombines TRBV9 with TRBJ1-1; D may be TRBD1 (5 bases). Germline V gene data show CDR1 as SGDLS and CDR2 as YYNGEE. The CDR3 covers 13 residues. CDR3 bases: TGTCCCAGCAGCGTAGACAGCTACACTGAAGCTTTCTTT. Residues: CPSSVDSYTEAFF.

This chain uses TRBV5-1 with TRBJ2-3, with 8 nucleotides matching TRBD2. The CDR3 sequence is 16 residues long. CDR1 and CDR2 from the germline V gene are SGHRS and YFSETQ. The V and J ends lost 0 bases and 6 bases, in that order; junction bases with no gene match: 9. The CDR3 is CASSLAASGPWDTQYF. In DNA form, the CDR3 reads TGCGCCAGCAGCTTGGCCGCTAGCGGGCCATGGGATACGCAGTATTTT.

This chain links TRBV9 with TRBJ2-7; possible D gene TRBD2, 5 bases. The V end was cut by 0 bases, the J end by 2 bases, with 9 bases between. The CDR3 runs to 14 residues. CDR1 SGDLS and CDR2 YYNGEE come from the germline V gene. CDR3: CASSVGAGTYEQYF. In DNA, the CDR3 is TGTGCCAGCAGCGTAGGAGCCGGGACCTACGAGCAGTACTTC.

The V gene is TRBV12-3 or TRBV12-4, the J gene TRBJ2-1; D might be TRBD1 or TRBD2, each matching 5 bases. This CDR3 has 12 residues. V was clipped by 10 bases and J by 4 bases, with 11 bases between them. CDR3 loop: CATQGDYNEQFF. The CDR3 region has the DNA TGTGCCACCCAGGGAGATTACAATGAGCAGTTCTTC.

This clonotype showed up just a few times. Here the CDR3 DNA reads TGTGCCGGGGGGGACAGTGGATCTGGAAACACCATATATTTT. It codes for CAGGDSGSGNTIYF. This chain joins TRBV6-1 and TRBJ1-3; TRBD1 matches at 7 bases. V dropped 11 bases and J dropped 1; count of bases not matched to a gene: 8. The CDR3 has 14 amino acids. CDR1 is MNHNS and CDR2 is SASEGT in the germline V gene.

This clonotype was seen a handful of times. J is TRBJ1-1 and V is TRBV2; a possible D gene is TRBD1 (6 bases). Per the germline V gene, CDR1 is SNHLY and CDR2 is FYNNEI. V was cut by 6 bases and J by 4 bases, with 12 bases left in between. CDR3 length: 13 residues. The CDR3 DNA reads TGTGCCAGCAGACAGGGCCTGAGCACTGAAGCTTTCTTT. Translation gives CASRQGLSTEAFF.